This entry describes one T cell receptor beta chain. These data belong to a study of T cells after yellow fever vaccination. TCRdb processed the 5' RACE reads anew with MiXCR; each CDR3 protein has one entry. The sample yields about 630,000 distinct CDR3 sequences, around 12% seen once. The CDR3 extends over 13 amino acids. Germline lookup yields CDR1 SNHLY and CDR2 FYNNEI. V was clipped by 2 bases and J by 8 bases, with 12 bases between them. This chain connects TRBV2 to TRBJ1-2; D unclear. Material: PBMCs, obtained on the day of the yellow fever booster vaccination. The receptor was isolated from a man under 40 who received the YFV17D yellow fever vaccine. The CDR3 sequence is CASSEWKGDGYTF. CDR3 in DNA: TGTGCCAGCAGTGAATGGAAGGGAGACGGCTACACCTTC.